This entry lists 30 T cell receptor beta chains sequenced from one sample in a study of untreated major depressive disorder (dated by TCRdb to the late 2010s). Library preparation used the immunoSEQ multiplex PCR assay. TCRdb mirrors the immuneACCESS table, restricted to in-frame sequences. Some clones are absent from its copies; in checked studies, under half trace to an unresolved V gene, and the reason for the others is unknown. The sample contains 20,000 or so clones, about 84% of them found a single time. Approximately 0.82% of the sample rests with the top ten. The sample consisted of CD4+ T cells from PBMCs. The receptors shown here come from a woman between 25 and 40 years old in good health.

The gene calls are TRBV28 and TRBJ1-2, with TRBD1 as a possible D gene (5 bases). The CDR3 is 14 residues long. V gave up 3 bases and J gave up 2 bases, with 10 bases separating them. CDR1 and CDR2 from the germline V gene are MDHEN and SYDVKM. CDR3 sequence (DNA): TGTGCCAGCAGTTTGACAGAAACAAACTATGGCTACACCTTC. Translating it yields CASSLTETNYGYTF.

The chain carries TRBV19 and TRBJ2-1; 12 nucleotides align to TRBD2. V lost 5 bases, J lost 3 bases, and 8 bases stayed unmatched. From germline, CDR1 is LNHDA and CDR2 SQIVND (reference sequence). The CDR3 has 17 residues. In nucleotides, the CDR3 is TGTGCCAGTAGTCGTCGACTAGCGGGAGACGACTACAATGAGCAGTTCTTC. It specifies CASSRRLAGDDYNEQFF.

This chain connects TRBV28 to TRBJ1-1; no reliable D call. Germline V lookup: CDR1 MDHEN, CDR2 SYDVKM. V was clipped by 8 bases and J by 0 bases, with 7 bases between them. The CDR3 spans 12 residues. This CDR3 is CASEAMNTEAFF. The CDR3 nucleotides read TGTGCCAGCGAGGCTATGAACACTGAAGCTTTCTTT.

The genes are TRBV6-1 and TRBJ2-5; possible D gene TRBD2, 6 bases. The CDR3 consists of 15 residues. Germline V lookup: CDR1 MNHNS, CDR2 SASEGT. Trimming removed 9 bases at V and 2 bases at J, with 19 bases between. In DNA, the CDR3 is TGTGCCAGTGCCCAATTTGGAGGGTTTCAAGAGACCCAGTACTTC. It translates to CASAQFGGFQETQYF.

The J gene is TRBJ1-2, the V gene TRBV10-1; no clear D gene. With 2 bases removed from V and 3 bases from J, the gap between germline ends came to 19 bases. In germline, CDR1 is WNHNN, CDR2 SYGVQD (reference sequence). The CDR3 length is 17 residues. The CDR3 DNA reads TGCGCCAGCAGTGAGATCTTCGGACGGAAAAGTTACTATGGCTACACCTTC. Amino acids: CASSEIFGRKSYYGYTF.

The chain uses TRBV7-2 and TRBJ2-7; TRBD2 aligns across 7 bases. With 0 bases clipped from V and 3 bases from J, the junction kept 8 bases outside the gene matches. Germline V lookup: CDR1 SGHTA, CDR2 FQGNSA. The CDR3 totals 16 residues. CDR3 amino acids: CASSLAGGSPGYEQYF. Here the CDR3 DNA reads TGTGCCAGCAGCTTAGCGGGAGGGTCCCCCGGCTACGAGCAGTACTTC.

This clone was seen more than once but under ten times. V usage is TRBV5-1 and J usage is TRBJ1-2; D uncertain. The length of the CDR3 is 14 residues. V was trimmed by 0 bases and J by 0 bases, leaving 6 bases between them. Germline V lookup: CDR1 SGHRS, CDR2 YFSETQ. CDR3 in DNA: TGCGCCAGCAGCTTGGCACAGACTAACTATGGCTACACCTTC. Translating it yields CASSLAQTNYGYTF.

This clone was seen a single time. The V and J genes are TRBV2 and TRBJ2-2; 10 nucleotides agree with TRBD1. Germline loops: CDR1 SNHLY, CDR2 FYNNEI. The CDR3 loop spans 15 amino acids. V trimming: 4 bases; J trimming: 5 bases; junction bases outside the gene matches: 4. CDR3 loop: CASSAGQGRTGELFF. The DNA of the CDR3 is TGTGCCAGCAGTGCGGGACAGGGGCGTACCGGGGAGCTGTTTTTT.

The chain joins TRBV27 to TRBJ2-5, with TRBD1 matching over 9 bases. The CDR3 has 14 amino acids. Looked up from germline, CDR1 is MNHEY and CDR2 is SMNVEV (reference sequence). V shed 3 bases and J 7 bases; nucleotides not matched to a gene: 6. The chain's CDR3 is CASSLGQGKGTQYF. Here the CDR3 DNA reads TGTGCCAGCAGTTTGGGACAGGGAAAAGGGACCCAGTACTTC.

This chain joins TRBV7-2 and TRBJ2-7, with TRBD2 as a possible D gene (6 bases). Germline V gene sequence: CDR1 SGHTA, CDR2 FQGNSA. Between the trimmed V and J ends, which lost 1 base and 4 bases, there was a span of 14 bases. The CDR3 has 15 amino acids. The CDR3 nucleotides read TGTGCCAGCAGCTTAGGCGGGGCAGGGCGGTACGAGCAGTACTTC. Translating gives CASSLGGAGRYEQYF.

The rearrangement links TRBV2 to TRBJ2-1, with no clear D. The germline gives CDR1 SNHLY, CDR2 FYNNEI. Between the trimmed V and J ends, which lost 6 bases and 5 bases, there was a span of 14 bases. The CDR3 has 14 residues. CDR3 in DNA: TGTGCCAGCAGGGGCGAAAGGACCGACAATGAGCAGTTCTTC. This encodes CASRGERTDNEQFF. Combining the CDR3 with reference TRBV2 and TRBJ2-1 gives the whole variable domain EPEVTQTPSHQVTQMGQEVILRCVPISNHLYFYWYRQILGQKVEFLVSFYNNEISEKSEIFDDQFSVERPDGSNFTLKIRSTKLEDSAMYFCASRGERTDNEQFFGPGTRLTVL.

The chain recombines TRBV11-2 with TRBJ2-5; D not certain. Trimming took off 0 bases at V and 9 bases at J, with 11 bases between the two ends. The CDR3 spans 13 residues. Germline V gene lookup returns CDR1 SGHAT and CDR2 FQNNGV. Here the CDR3 DNA reads TGTGCCAGCAGCTTAGAGGCTAGTGGGGCCCAGTACTTC. Translation: CASSLEASGAQYF.

This clone was detected a few times. This chain joins TRBV4-1 and TRBJ1-4, with TRBD1 matching 9 bases. The V and J ends lost 4 bases and 5 bases, in that order; junction bases with no gene match: 5. The CDR3 loop spans 15 amino acids. CDR1 and CDR2 from the germline V gene are MGHRA and YSYEKL. The CDR3 protein is CASSPLGQGNEKLFF. In DNA form, the CDR3 reads TGCGCCAGCAGCCCCCTGGGACAGGGCAATGAAAAACTGTTTTTT.

The chain uses TRBV4-1 and TRBJ2-6; unclear D gene. V was clipped by 1 base and J by 0 bases, with 7 bases between them. Looked up from germline, CDR1 is MGHRA and CDR2 is YSYEKL. The CDR3 spans 16 residues. DNA of the CDR3: TGCGCCAGCAGCCAAGGGGTTGACTCTGGGGCCAACGTCCTGACTTTC. As protein: CASSQGVDSGANVLTF.

V usage is TRBV2 and J usage is TRBJ1-5, with 7 positions matching TRBD1. The V gene end was trimmed by 6 bases and the J gene end by 4 bases; junction bases not matched to a gene: 9. The CDR3 runs to 15 residues. Germline-derived CDR1 and CDR2 are SNHLY and FYNNEI. The CDR3 region has the DNA TGTGCCAGCAGCGTACAGGGGTATCAAAATCAGCCCCAGCATTTT. Amino acids: CASSVQGYQNQPQHF.

This chain links TRBV7-6 with TRBJ2-5; 7 bases agree with TRBD2. Germline CDR1 and CDR2: SGHVS and FNYEAQ. The CDR3 is 16 residues long. CDR3 bases: TGTGCTGTCGACTTGGGGATGGCGGGAGTGAAAGAGACCCAGTACTTC. Its translation: CAVDLGMAGVKETQYF. Combining the CDR3 with reference TRBV7-6 and TRBJ2-5 gives the whole variable domain GAGVSQSPRYKVTKRGQDVALRCDPISGHVSLYWYRQALGQGPEFLTYFNYEAQQDKSGLPNDRFSAERPEGSISTLTIQRTEQRDSAMYRCAVDLGMAGVKETQYFGPGTRLLVL.

The chain recombines TRBV4-3 with TRBJ2-5, with D perhaps TRBD2 (6 bases). Per germline, CDR1 LGHNA and CDR2 YSLEER. Trimming stripped 0 bases from V and 4 bases from J, with 12 bases between. The CDR3 is made up of 15 amino acids. This CDR3 reads CASSQDPGVRETQYF. DNA for the CDR3: TGCGCCAGCAGCCAAGATCCGGGAGTCAGAGAGACCCAGTACTTC.

The chain recombines TRBV7-9 with TRBJ1-2; 7 bases are a match to TRBD1. There are 14 residues in the CDR3. Per the germline V gene, CDR1 is SEHNR and CDR2 is FQNEAQ (reference sequence). Losses at the gene ends were 5 bases for V and 4 bases for J; bases not matched to a gene: 7. Here the CDR3 DNA reads TGTGCCAGCAGCCTTGACAGGGCCTTCTATGGCTACACCTTC. Its protein product is CASSLDRAFYGYTF.

In DNA form, the CDR3 reads TGTGCCAGCACCGTGGCTAGCCCCTACAATGAGCAGTTCTTC. This codes for CASTVASPYNEQFF. The V call is TRBV2, the J call TRBJ2-1, with D maybe TRBD2 (5 bases). From germline, CDR1 is SNHLY and CDR2 FYNNEI. The CDR3 runs 14 residues. The V end was cut by 7 bases, the J end by 2 bases, with 12 bases between.

The chain uses TRBV18 and TRBJ1-6, with 7 bases aligning to TRBD1. Germline CDR1 reads KGHSH; CDR2 reads LQKENI. J lost 8 bases, V lost 1 base, and 2 bases had no gene match. The CDR3 sequence is 14 residues long. The CDR3 reads CASSPLDRDSPLHF. CDR3 in DNA: TGTGCCAGCTCACCACTCGACAGGGATTCACCCCTCCACTTT.

The chain joins TRBV28 to TRBJ2-7, with 11 bases lining up with TRBD2. J was trimmed by 0 bases and V by 7 bases; bases with no gene match: 5. CDR3 length: 15 amino acids. Germline V CDR1 and CDR2: MDHEN, SYDVKM. The DNA for the CDR3 is TGTGCCAGCATTCCAGGACTAGCGGGCTCCTACGAGCAGTACTTC. It codes for CASIPGLAGSYEQYF.

The rearrangement joins TRBV5-4 to TRBJ2-4; TRBD2 agrees at 7 bases. Germline lookup yields CDR1 SGHNT and CDR2 YYREEE (reference sequence). This CDR3 contains 16 residues. V lost 2 bases to trimming and J lost 0 bases; unmatched junction nucleotides: 5. In DNA form, the CDR3 reads TGTGCCAGCAGCTTACGCGGGAGAGGAGCCAAAAACATTCAGTACTTC. Its translation: CASSLRGRGAKNIQYF.

This clone was seen only a few times. This chain joins TRBV6-1 and TRBJ2-7; TRBD1 or TRBD2 may be the D gene (6 bases each). This CDR3 region has 14 residues. Germline V gene data show CDR1 as MNHNS and CDR2 as SASEGT. V was shortened by 7 bases and J by 11 bases, with 24 bases between the two germline ends. The CDR3 DNA follows: TGTGCCAGCACTCTCACCCGGGGGCAGGGCGAAAAGTACTTC. Translation: CASTLTRGQGEKYF.

The chain is built from TRBV19 and TRBJ2-7; possibly TRBD1 for D (6 bases). The CDR3 has 15 amino acids. Germline V lookup: CDR1 LNHDA, CDR2 SQIVND (reference sequence). With 3 bases removed from V and 3 bases from J, the gap between germline ends came to 15 bases. The CDR3 sequence: CASSMARQAIYEQYF. The CDR3 coding sequence is TGTGCCAGTAGTATGGCAAGACAGGCGATCTACGAGCAGTACTTC.

The chain joins TRBV5-6 to TRBJ2-7; 7 positions agree with TRBD1. The CDR3 consists of 13 residues. Trimming took 0 bases from V and 12 from J; bases not matched to a gene: 9. Germline CDR1 reads SGHDT; CDR2 reads YYEEEE. The CDR3 reads CASSLVGTVFPYF. The CDR3 coding sequence is TGTGCCAGCAGCTTGGTCGGGACAGTTTTTCCGTACTTC.

The sample holds a few counts of this clone. This chain uses TRBV11-2 with TRBJ2-2; D gene uncertain. The V end was cut by 1 base, the J end by 3 bases, with 6 bases between. Per germline, CDR1 SGHAT and CDR2 FQNNGV. The CDR3 has 14 residues. In DNA form, the CDR3 reads TGTGCCAGCAGCTTAGCACCATACACCGGGGAGCTGTTTTTT. This translates into CASSLAPYTGELFF. Together with reference TRBV11-2 and TRBJ2-2, the CDR3 gives the full variable domain: EAGVAQSPRYKIIEKRQSVAFWCNPISGHATLYWYQQILGQGPKLLIQFQNNGVVDDSQLPKDRFSAERLKGVDSTLKIQPAKLEDSAVYLCASSLAPYTGELFFGEGSRLTVL.

This rearrangement joins TRBV12-2 to TRBJ2-7. TRBV12-2 is deemed a pseudogene. The CDR3 is 14 amino acids. CDR3 coding DNA: TGTGCAAGTCGCGACATTAGAGAGCGCTCCGAGCAGTACTTC. This translates into CASRDIRERSEQYF.

The chain carries TRBV29-1 and TRBJ2-5; 11 nucleotides line up with TRBD2. V lost 5 bases, J lost 7 bases, and 12 bases stayed unmatched. The CDR3 has 15 amino acids. The germline gives CDR1 SQVTM, CDR2 ANQGSEA. CDR3 bases: TGCAGCGTTCCGCTTAGCGGGAGGGCGGCGGGGACCCAGTACTTC. This encodes CSVPLSGRAAGTQYF.

The chain carries TRBV27 and TRBJ2-3; no reliable D call. Germline V CDR1 and CDR2: MNHEY, SMNVEV (reference sequence). Trimming cost V 5 bases and J 6 bases, with 12 bases left between them. This CDR3 has 13 residues. The CDR3 loop is CASSLYSRDTQYF. DNA of the CDR3: TGTGCCAGCAGTCTCTATTCCAGGGATACGCAGTATTTT.

V is TRBV6-1 and J is TRBJ2-7, with D uncertain. CDR1 and CDR2 from the germline V gene are MNHNS and SASEGT. CDR3 size: 12 residues. Trimming removed 1 base at V and 4 bases at J, with 5 bases between. The CDR3 region is CASSEGFYEQYF. CDR3 bases: TGTGCCAGCAGTGAAGGTTTTTACGAGCAGTACTTC.